The source of this T cell receptor (beta chain) is a study of blood T cell repertoires in COVID-19. The CDR3 covers 13 residues. The J segment lost 6 bases and the V segment lost 5 bases, leaving 5 bases of the junction unmatched. Authors' analysis steps: Reference gene primers were amplified, and this amplification served to estimate nucleated cell counts. The method was immunoSEQ multiplex PCR; TCRdb's version includes in-frame clones alone and lacks a portion of them. V and J calls and clone size follow that table, whereas D and trimming were derived from the DNA. The sample has 350,000 to 400,000 clones, 90% to 95% seen once. Participants were placed into cohorts based on the clinical history they reported.

The TCR sequence derives from a woman in her 40s who had been exposed to COVID-19. The rearrangement uses TRBV12-3 or TRBV12-4 and TRBJ1-2; 8 nucleotides agree with TRBD1. Sequencing was done on a sample of PBMCs or T cells enriched from blood (not recorded which). CDR3 protein: CASSPPTGDGYTF. CDR3 nucleotide sequence: TGTGCCAGCAGTCCCCCGACAGGGGATGGCTACACCTTC.